The 19 T cell receptor beta chains given below trace back to one sample, sequenced in a study of T cell responses to AZD1222 COVID-19 vaccine. Sequenced by immunoSEQ multiplex PCR; TCRdb stores in-frame clones only, minus some. Among about 150,000 clones listed, about 89% were seen once. This specimen consisted of peripheral blood, obtained 28 days after the second AZD1222 dose. These TCRs come from an adult who received the AZD1222 COVID-19 vaccine.

This clone showed up just once. The chain links TRBV29-1 to TRBJ2-2, with 9 bases lining up with TRBD1. Trimming cost V 5 bases and J 4 bases; bases outside gene matches: 5. Germline V lookup: CDR1 SQVTM, CDR2 ANQGSEA. There are 14 residues in the CDR3. CDR3 coding DNA: TGCAGCGTTTATACAGGGGGCAGCACCGGGGAGCTGTTTTTT. This codes for CSVYTGGSTGELFF.

The CDR3 DNA follows: TGTGCCAGCAGTCCGCCCGGGGGGGCTCTCGGGCAGTACTTC. Its protein is CASSPPGGALGQYF. The V gene is TRBV27, the J gene TRBJ2-7; TRBD2 aligns across 8 bases. Losses at the gene ends were 5 bases for V and 9 bases for J; bases not matched to a gene: 12. The germline V gene encodes CDR1 MNHEY and CDR2 SMNVEV (reference sequence). CDR3 length: 14 residues.

The rearrangement links TRBV5-1 to TRBJ2-2; unclear D gene. Trimming cost V 4 bases and J 8 bases, with 12 bases left between them. The CDR3 contains 13 residues. Germline CDR1 is SGHRS and CDR2 is YFSETQ. CDR3 DNA sequence: TGCGCCAGCAGCCCTAACTGGTTGGGGGAGCTGTTTTTT. It specifies CASSPNWLGELFF.

The V and J genes are TRBV5-1 and TRBJ1-2, with D uncertain. V lost 0 bases to trimming and J lost 7 bases, with 13 bases between them. CDR1 is SGHRS and CDR2 is YFSETQ in the germline V gene. The CDR3 is made up of 14 amino acids. CDR3 nucleotides: TGCGCCAGCAGCTTGGTGGGAGAATTAGGTGGCTACACCTTC. Translating gives CASSLVGELGGYTF.

The J gene is TRBJ1-1, the V gene TRBV2; unclear D gene. Germline CDR1 is SNHLY and CDR2 is FYNNEI. The CDR3 contains 15 residues. V lost 8 bases to trimming and J lost 7 bases, with 23 bases between them. CDR3 bases: TGTGCCAGCGGTCAGGAGCCCGGCAGATTCCTTGAAGCTTTCTTT. It translates to CASGQEPGRFLEAFF.

The gene calls are TRBV3-1 (or the pseudogene TRBV3-2) and TRBJ2-3, with 10 bases lining up with TRBD2. This CDR3 spans 16 amino acids. Germline V gene data show CDR1 as LGHDT and CDR2 as YNNKEL (reference sequence). J gave up 5 bases and V 4 bases, and 9 bases lay outside the gene matches. The CDR3 DNA reads as TGTGCCAGCAGCCCCACCAGCGGGGGGGCCGGAGATACGCAGTATTTT. This translates into CASSPTSGGAGDTQYF.

V gene TRBV7-3 combines with J gene TRBJ2-5; no reliable D call. Trimming shortened V by 5 bases and J by 5 bases, and 12 bases separated the two germline ends. Germline CDR1 SGHTA, CDR2 FQGTGA. The CDR3 length is 13 residues. The CDR3 is CASSPFGTETQYF. Written as DNA, the CDR3 is TGTGCCAGCAGCCCCTTTGGCACGGAGACCCAGTACTTC.

The chain uses TRBV21-1 and TRBJ2-5; the D call in the table, TRBD1, was not verified against the DNA. TRBV21-1 is annotated as a pseudogene. This CDR3 region has 15 residues. CDR3 nucleotides: TGTGCCAGCAACGTCGGGACAGGGCACGGAGAGACCCAGTACTTC. It codes for CASNVGTGHGETQYF.

The chain combines TRBV29-1 with TRBJ1-1, with unresolved D. The CDR3 is 14 amino acids. Looked up from germline, CDR1 is SQVTM and CDR2 is ANQGSEA. V was trimmed by 3 bases and J by 0 bases, leaving 11 bases between them. The CDR3 sequence: CSVDGVIMNTEAFF. The CDR3 DNA follows: TGCAGCGTTGATGGCGTCATAATGAACACTGAAGCTTTCTTT.

The genes are TRBV18 and TRBJ2-7; D may be TRBD1 (5 bases). V was shortened by 6 bases and J by 3 bases, with 12 bases between the two germline ends. In germline, CDR1 is KGHSH, CDR2 LQKENI. The CDR3 is 13 amino acids. CDR3 nucleotides: TGTGCCAGCTCCGCAGGACACTACTACGAGCAGTACTTC. As protein: CASSAGHYYEQYF.

The chain combines TRBV2 with TRBJ2-1; TRBD2 aligns across 7 bases. The germline CDR1 and CDR2 sequences are SNHLY and FYNNEI. The CDR3 spans 15 residues. Trimming took 4 bases from V and 2 from J; bases not matched to a gene: 5. The DNA of the CDR3 is TGTGCCAGCAGTGTATCAAGCGGGGCCTACAATGAGCAGTTCTTC. It yields the protein CASSVSSGAYNEQFF.

The genes are TRBV4-1 and TRBJ2-3, with 8 bases identical to TRBD2. Germline V gives CDR1 MGHRA, CDR2 YSYEKL. The length of the CDR3 is 16 residues. Trimming cost V 4 bases and J 2 bases; bases outside gene matches: 8. The CDR3 coding sequence is TGCGCCAGCAGCCGATCATCGGGGGGGACCACAGATACGCAGTATTTT. It codes for CASSRSSGGTTDTQYF.

The V call is TRBV5-6, the J call TRBJ2-1, with D tentatively TRBD2 (5 bases). Trimming shortened V by 4 bases and J by 0 bases, and 11 bases separated the two germline ends. Germline V gives CDR1 SGHDT, CDR2 YYEEEE. This CDR3 has 15 residues. DNA for the CDR3: TGTGCCAGCAGCCGACTATCGAGCTCCTACAATGAGCAGTTCTTC. Protein product: CASSRLSSSYNEQFF. The whole variable domain, remainder taken from reference TRBV5-6 and TRBJ2-1, is DAGVTQSPTHLIKTRGQQVTLRCSPKSGHDTVSWYQQALGQGPQFIFQYYEEEERQRGNFPDRFSGHQFPNYSSELNVNALLLGDSALYLCASSRLSSSYNEQFFGPGTRLTVL.

CDR3 DNA: TGTGCCAGCAGCCAAGGCAATTCCTATGAAGAGACCCAGTACTTC. This translates into CASSQGNSYEETQYF. The chain joins TRBV3-1 (or the pseudogene TRBV3-2) to TRBJ2-5; no reliable D call. V lost 1 base and J 3 bases, leaving 12 bases between the germline ends. Germline V gene lookup returns CDR1 LGHDT and CDR2 YNNKEL (reference sequence). The CDR3 contains 15 residues.

The CDR3 DNA follows: TGTGCCAGCAGTGAAGGGAGTGGGCTGGGAGGAGAGACCCAGTACTTC. It translates to CASSEGSGLGGETQYF. The chain joins TRBV6-1 to TRBJ2-5; the D gene is possibly TRBD2 (6 bases). From germline, CDR1 is MNHNS and CDR2 SASEGT. The CDR3 has 16 residues. The V gene lost 1 base and the J gene lost 4 bases, with 16 bases spanning the gap.

This clone was recorded a few times. This chain links TRBV11-2 with TRBJ2-7; D might be TRBD1 (5 bases). The germline V and J ends were trimmed by 3 bases and 2 bases, with 11 bases remaining between them. Germline CDR1 SGHAT, CDR2 FQNNGV. This CDR3 has 14 residues. CDR3: CASSLTTDTYEQYF. The CDR3 bases are TGTGCCAGCAGCTTGACGACAGACACCTACGAGCAGTACTTC.

The table lists this clone with a count of one. This chain connects TRBV11-3 to TRBJ1-6; TRBD1 matches at 9 bases. Looked up from germline, CDR1 is SGHNT and CDR2 is YENEEA. The CDR3 extends over 15 amino acids. The junction had 7 bases not matched to a gene; V was cut back by 2 bases and J by 11 bases. The CDR3 is CASSLRQGEEAPLHF. Written as DNA, the CDR3 is TGTGCCAGCAGCTTACGACAGGGGGAAGAAGCACCCCTCCACTTT. Full variable domain (missing parts from reference TRBV11-3 and TRBJ1-6): EAGVVQSPRYKIIEKKQPVAFWCNPISGHNTLYWYLQNLGQGPELLIRYENEEAVDDSQLPKDRFSAERLKGVDSTLKIQPAELGDSAVYLCASSLRQGEEAPLHFGNGTRLTVT.

The chain has TRBV2 and TRBJ1-2; D might be TRBD1 (5 bases). Germline V CDR1 and CDR2: SNHLY, FYNNEI. The CDR3 has 13 amino acids. The V and J ends lost 7 bases and 8 bases respectively, with 17 bases between them. DNA for the CDR3: TGTGCCAGCACGCTGGCAGGGAGAGACGGCTACACCTTC. It is translated as CASTLAGRDGYTF.

This chain uses TRBV30 with TRBJ2-4; D uncertain. This CDR3 has 16 amino acids. Germline lookup yields CDR1 GTSNPN and CDR2 SVGIG (reference sequence). The V gene lost 1 base and the J gene lost 0 bases, with 13 bases spanning the gap. The CDR3 here is CAWSGTGSLAKNIQYF. The CDR3 DNA sequence: TGTGCCTGGAGTGGGACCGGTTCGCTAGCCAAAAACATTCAGTACTTC.